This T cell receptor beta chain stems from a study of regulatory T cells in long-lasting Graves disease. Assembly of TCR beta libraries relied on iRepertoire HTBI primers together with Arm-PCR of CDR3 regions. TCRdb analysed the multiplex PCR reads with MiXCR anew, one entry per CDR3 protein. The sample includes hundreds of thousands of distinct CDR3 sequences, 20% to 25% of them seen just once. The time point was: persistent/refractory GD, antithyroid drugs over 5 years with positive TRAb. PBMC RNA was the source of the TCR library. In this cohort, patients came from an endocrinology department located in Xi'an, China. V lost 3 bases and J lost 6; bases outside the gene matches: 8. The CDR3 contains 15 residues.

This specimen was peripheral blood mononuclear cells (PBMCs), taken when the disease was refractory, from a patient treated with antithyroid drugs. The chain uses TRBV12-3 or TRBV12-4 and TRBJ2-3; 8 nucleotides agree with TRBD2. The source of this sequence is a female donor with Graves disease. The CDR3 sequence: CASSLTGGPADTQYF. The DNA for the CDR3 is TGTGCCAGCAGTTTGACGGGAGGGCCTGCGGATACGCAGTATTTT.